This TCR beta chain was retrieved from a study of blood T cell repertoires in COVID-19. Study-wide context: Donors in the United States, Italy and Spain gave samples during acute or convalescent COVID-19. The analysed material was cDNA or gDNA that came from T cells, B-cell-depleted T cells, or PBMCs.

Original processing notes: Reference gene primer amplification gave nucleated cell count estimates. Repertoires were generated with immunoSEQ multiplex PCR, while TCRdb's copy carries only in-frame clones and drops some. The V and J calls and clone size are taken from that table; D and trimming were inferred from the DNA. The repertoire holds about 59,000 clones, with roughly 87% as singletons. Germline V gene sequence: CDR1 KGHSH, CDR2 LQKENI. The trim removed 2 bases at V and 1 base at J, leaving 6 bases unmatched. The CDR3 is 16 amino acids. The J gene is TRBJ1-1, the V gene TRBV18; the match to TRBD1 covers 8 bases. The receptor's source is an elderly man in a cohort sampled during active COVID-19. Material: peripheral blood. The CDR3 spells CASSPYIQGGNTEAFF. CDR3 DNA sequence: TGTGCCAGCTCACCATATATACAGGGGGGGAACACTGAAGCTTTCTTT.